A single sample is the source of the 25 T cell receptor beta chains below, sequenced in a study of cytomegalovirus exposure and HLA in healthy donors. PCR used 60 Vbeta primers and 13 Jbeta primers. Generated by immunoSEQ multiplex PCR, the TCRdb table keeps only in-frame clones and is missing some. The sample lists approximately 160,000 clones; over 75% were seen once. Material for sequencing was PBMCs. The receptors shown here come from a male donor in good health and CMV-seronegative.

J is TRBJ2-7 and V is TRBV19; tentative D call: TRBD2 (6 bases). CDR1 LNHDA and CDR2 SQIVND come from the germline V gene (reference sequence). Trimming took off 3 bases at V and 2 bases at J, with 11 bases between the two ends. The CDR3 extends over 14 amino acids. The CDR3 loop reads CASSISGGTYEQYF. CDR3 nucleotide sequence: TGTGCCAGTAGTATCAGTGGGGGGACCTACGAGCAGTACTTC.

The CDR3 DNA follows: TGTGCCAGCAGCGTAGAGGCTAGCGGGGGGGCGGGAGAGACCCAGTACTTC. Its translation is CASSVEASGGAGETQYF. This chain joins TRBV9 and TRBJ2-5; TRBD2 aligns across 12 bases. Germline V gene data show CDR1 as SGDLS and CDR2 as YYNGEE. The CDR3 sequence is 17 residues long. Germline trimming cut 0 bases from V and 4 bases from J; bases unmatched to any gene: 7.

The chain combines TRBV5-6 with TRBJ2-1; D remains ambiguous. Germline CDR1 and CDR2: SGHDT and YYEEEE. This CDR3 comprises 12 residues. Trimming left V 2 bases short and J 6 bases short, with 6 bases between. In nucleotides, the CDR3 is TGTGCCAGCAGCTTTCGGAGCAATGAGCAGTTCTTC. Protein: CASSFRSNEQFF.

The genes are TRBV6-9 and TRBJ2-5; the D gene is possibly TRBD1 (5 bases). Trimming took off 2 bases at V and 3 bases at J, with 16 bases between the two ends. Per the germline V gene, CDR1 is MNHGY and CDR2 is SVAAGI. CDR3 length: 16 amino acids. The CDR3 protein is CASSYASALREETQYF. CDR3 DNA: TGTGCCAGCAGTTATGCGTCAGCCCTCAGGGAAGAGACCCAGTACTTC.

The J gene is TRBJ1-2, the V gene TRBV7-2, with 7 positions matching TRBD1. The V gene end was trimmed by 1 base and the J gene end by 4 bases; junction bases not matched to a gene: 6. CDR1 and CDR2 (germline): SGHTA, FQGNSA. The CDR3 is 15 residues long. CDR3 region: CASSLGAGGFYGYTF. The CDR3 DNA follows: TGTGCCAGCAGCTTAGGAGCAGGGGGTTTCTATGGCTACACCTTC.

This clone was seen a few times. This chain joins TRBV14 and TRBJ1-1, with D tentatively TRBD1 (5 bases). In germline, CDR1 is SGHDN, CDR2 FVKESK. The germline V and J ends were trimmed by 0 bases and 11 bases, with 13 bases remaining between them. CDR3 size: 13 residues. DNA for the CDR3: TGTGCCAGCAGCCAAGATAGCAGGGTCCTGGCTTTCTTT. This translates into CASSQDSRVLAFF.

CDR3 sequence reads: CASSSGLRGEQFF. The DNA for the CDR3 is TGTGCCAGCAGCTCGGGACTAAGAGGGGAGCAGTTCTTC. The chain links TRBV7-2 to TRBJ2-1; 7 positions match TRBD2. CDR3 length: 13 amino acids. CDR1 and CDR2 (germline): SGHTA, FQGNSA. The J segment lost 10 bases and the V segment lost 4 bases, leaving 7 bases of the junction unmatched.

CDR3 amino acids: CASTKGDRSYNEQFF. The CDR3 DNA reads TGTGCCAGCACCAAAGGGGATCGCTCCTACAATGAGCAGTTCTTC. V is TRBV7-3 and J is TRBJ2-1; possibly TRBD1 for D (5 bases). The CDR3 has 15 amino acids. In germline, CDR1 is SGHTA, CDR2 FQGTGA. Trimming took off 7 bases at V and 0 bases at J, with 13 bases between the two ends.

This chain links TRBV5-1 with TRBJ1-1; D not resolved. From germline, CDR1 is SGHRS and CDR2 YFSETQ. The CDR3 runs 15 residues. The V end lost 4 bases, the J end lost 5 bases, and 18 bases lay between the germline ends. CDR3: CASSPLGRVQTEAFF. The CDR3 DNA follows: TGCGCCAGCAGCCCCCTCGGGAGGGTACAAACTGAAGCTTTCTTT.

The chain joins TRBV18 to TRBJ1-3, with 7 bases identical to TRBD1. Germline CDR1 is KGHSH and CDR2 is LQKENI. The ends lost 2 bases at V and 4 bases at J; junction bases unmatched: 5. The CDR3 contains 15 residues. This CDR3 is CASSPLTGWGNTIYF. The CDR3 DNA reads as TGTGCCAGCTCACCATTGACAGGGTGGGGAAACACCATATATTTT.

The V gene is TRBV4-3, the J gene TRBJ1-4; D not certain. The V end was cut by 0 bases, the J end by 13 bases, with 12 bases between. The CDR3 runs to 13 residues. Per germline, CDR1 LGHNA and CDR2 YSLEER. DNA of the CDR3: TGCGCCAGCAGCCAAGACCCCGGGGTCGGACTGTTTTTT. Translating gives CASSQDPGVGLFF.

V is TRBV19 and J is TRBJ2-5; D may be TRBD1 (5 bases). Trimming stripped 3 bases from V and 5 bases from J, with 13 bases between. This CDR3 comprises 14 residues. Germline values: CDR1 LNHDA, CDR2 SQIVND (reference sequence). In DNA form, the CDR3 reads TGTGCCAGTAGTATTGCAGGGAACCGGGAGACCCAGTACTTC. It is translated as CASSIAGNRETQYF.

The chain uses TRBV19 and TRBJ1-2, with 8 bases identical to TRBD1. Germline V gene lookup returns CDR1 LNHDA and CDR2 SQIVND (reference sequence). The CDR3 is 13 residues long. V lost 1 base to trimming and J lost 5 bases; unmatched junction nucleotides: 0. Written as DNA, the CDR3 is TGTGCCAGTAGTATAGGGACAGGGTATGGCTACACCTTC. It translates to CASSIGTGYGYTF.

This clone was picked up a small number of times. The CDR3 nucleotides are TGTGCCAGCAGCACTAGACAGGGCGTCACTGAAGCTTTCTTT. Encoded protein: CASSTRQGVTEAFF. The chain is built from TRBV11-3 and TRBJ1-1, with 7 positions matching TRBD1. Losses at the gene ends were 5 bases for V and 4 bases for J; bases not matched to a gene: 7. Germline V lookup: CDR1 SGHNT, CDR2 YENEEA. This CDR3 has 14 residues.

The V and J genes are TRBV19 and TRBJ1-1, with 7 positions matching TRBD1. CDR3 length: 15 residues. CDR1 and CDR2 (germline): LNHDA, SQIVND (reference sequence). V trimming: 4 bases; J trimming: 5 bases; junction bases outside the gene matches: 10. CDR3 loop: CASSTLSGGWTEAFF. The CDR3 coding sequence is TGTGCCAGTAGTACATTATCAGGGGGTTGGACTGAAGCTTTCTTT. Together with reference TRBV19 and TRBJ1-1, the CDR3 gives the full variable domain: DGGITQSPKYLFRKEGQNVTLSCEQNLNHDAMYWYRQDPGQGLRLIYYSQIVNDFQKGDIAEGYSVSREKKESFPLTVTSAQKNPTAFYLCASSTLSGGWTEAFFGQGTRLTVV.

The genes are TRBV6-5 and TRBJ2-2; 9 bases agree with TRBD1. Germline CDR1 reads MNHEY; CDR2 reads SVGAGI. CDR3 size: 15 residues. The V segment lost 6 bases and the J segment 4 bases; nucleotides outside the gene matches: 6. CDR3 in amino acids: CASRTGGAVTGELFF. In DNA form, the CDR3 reads TGTGCCAGCAGAACAGGGGGCGCTGTCACCGGGGAGCTGTTTTTT.

The V gene is TRBV11-3, the J gene TRBJ2-1; a weak D match, TRBD2 (5 bases). The germline V gene has CDR1 SGHNT and CDR2 YENEEA. The V end lost 1 base, the J end lost 1 base, and 11 bases lay between the germline ends. The CDR3 spans 16 residues. The DNA for the CDR3 is TGTGCCAGCAGCTTAGGAGGGATGAGGTCCTACAATGAGCAGTTCTTC. This translates into CASSLGGMRSYNEQFF.

With respect to this clone: Other DNA sequences within the sample encode an identical CDR3. This chain uses TRBV5-1 with TRBJ2-7; no firm D call. V lost 0 bases and J lost 2, with 9 bases in between. Germline lookup yields CDR1 SGHRS and CDR2 YFSETQ. The length of the CDR3 is 14 residues. The CDR3 region is CASSLGQSAYEQYF. The CDR3 DNA reads as TGCGCCAGCAGCTTGGGGCAGTCCGCCTACGAGCAGTACTTC.

This chain connects TRBV19 to TRBJ2-7, with 7 bases aligning to TRBD1. The CDR3 totals 14 residues. V gave up 3 bases and J gave up 4 bases; unmatched junction bases: 6. Germline values: CDR1 LNHDA, CDR2 SQIVND (reference sequence). The CDR3 protein is CASSILGQLYEQYF. As DNA, the CDR3 is TGTGCCAGTAGTATCCTGGGACAGCTGTACGAGCAGTACTTC.

V and J are TRBV6-5 and TRBJ2-1; 9 nucleotides line up with TRBD1. The J segment lost 8 bases and the V segment lost 0 bases, leaving 5 bases of the junction unmatched. Per the germline V gene, CDR1 is MNHEY and CDR2 is SVGAGI. The CDR3 loop spans 15 amino acids. The CDR3 reads CASSYSTGGMDEQFF. The CDR3 bases are TGTGCCAGCAGTTACTCGACAGGGGGGATGGATGAGCAGTTCTTC.

The V and J genes are TRBV5-1 and TRBJ2-1, with D unclear. CDR1 is SGHRS, CDR2 YFSETQ, per germline. V lost 7 bases, J lost 4 bases, and 9 bases lay in between. The CDR3 loop spans 12 amino acids. CDR3 in DNA: TGCGCCAGCGGCCTCCAATACAATGAGCAGTTCTTC. Protein product: CASGLQYNEQFF.

This rearrangement joins TRBV5-6 to TRBJ2-7; TRBD2 agrees at 7 bases. The J segment lost 7 bases and the V segment lost 0 bases, leaving 7 bases of the junction unmatched. Looked up from germline, CDR1 is SGHDT and CDR2 is YYEEEE. The CDR3 loop spans 14 amino acids. The CDR3 region is CASSLGAGGSEQYF. The CDR3 DNA reads as TGTGCCAGCAGCTTGGGCGCCGGGGGGAGTGAGCAGTACTTC.

This chain uses TRBV12-5 with TRBJ1-1; the match to TRBD1 covers 9 bases. Germline loops: CDR1 LGHNT, CDR2 FRNRAP. Trimming took 0 bases from V and 1 from J; bases not matched to a gene: 3. CDR3 length: 16 residues. The CDR3 region has the DNA TGTGCTAGTGGTTTGGTACTGGGACAGGGGAACACTGAAGCTTTCTTT. Translation gives CASGLVLGQGNTEAFF. Full variable domain (missing parts from reference TRBV12-5 and TRBJ1-1): DARVTQTPRHKVTEMGQEVTMRCQPILGHNTVFWYRQTMMQGLELLAYFRNRAPLDDSGMPKDRFSAEMPDATLATLKIQPSEPRDSAVYFCASGLVLGQGNTEAFFGQGTRLTVV.

This chain connects TRBV5-1 to TRBJ1-1; D is ambiguous. Germline loops: CDR1 SGHRS, CDR2 YFSETQ. V shed 6 bases and J shed 4 bases, with 19 bases lying between them. The CDR3 extends over 15 amino acids. CDR3: CASTREGVSGTEAFF. CDR3 DNA sequence: TGCGCCAGCACCCGCGAGGGAGTGAGCGGCACTGAAGCTTTCTTT.

The chain carries TRBV7-9 and TRBJ2-5, with 8 positions matching TRBD2. The CDR3 is 16 amino acids. The germline gives CDR1 SEHNR, CDR2 FQNEAQ (reference sequence). V lost 3 bases and J lost 5; bases outside the gene matches: 11. CDR3 sequence reads: CASSLRGAGAGETQYF. CDR3 nucleotides: TGTGCCAGCAGCTTGCGGGGGGCGGGAGCGGGTGAGACCCAGTACTTC.